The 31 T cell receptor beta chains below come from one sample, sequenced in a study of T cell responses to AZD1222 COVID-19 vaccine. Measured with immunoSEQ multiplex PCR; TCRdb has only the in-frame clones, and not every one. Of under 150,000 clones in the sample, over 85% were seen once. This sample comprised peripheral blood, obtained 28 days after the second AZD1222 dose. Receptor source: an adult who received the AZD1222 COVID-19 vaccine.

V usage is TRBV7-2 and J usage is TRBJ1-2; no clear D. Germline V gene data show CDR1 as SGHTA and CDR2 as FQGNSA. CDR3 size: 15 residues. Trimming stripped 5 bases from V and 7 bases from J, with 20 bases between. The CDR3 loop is CASSPSWTQIGGYTF. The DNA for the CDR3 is TGTGCCAGCAGCCCATCGTGGACCCAAATAGGTGGCTACACCTTC.

The CDR3 nucleotides are TGTGCCAGCAGTGCGGATGCGTCAGGGGGAAGGGAAGCTTTCTTT. Translated, it gives CASSADASGGREAFF. The V and J genes are TRBV2 and TRBJ1-1, with TRBD1 identical over 7 bases. Germline V gives CDR1 SNHLY, CDR2 FYNNEI. The CDR3 contains 15 residues. V shed 4 bases and J 8 bases; nucleotides not matched to a gene: 13.

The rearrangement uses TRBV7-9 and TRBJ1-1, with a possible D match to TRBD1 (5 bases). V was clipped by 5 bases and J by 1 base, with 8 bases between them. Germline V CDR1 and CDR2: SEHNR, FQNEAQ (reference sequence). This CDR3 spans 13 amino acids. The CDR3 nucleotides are TGTGCCAGCAGCGCCGACAGGAACACTGAAGCTTTCTTT. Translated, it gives CASSADRNTEAFF.

CDR3 protein: CSVEGGRGVIVKNIQYF. Here the CDR3 DNA reads TGCAGCGTTGAAGGGGGCAGGGGGGTCATCGTCAAAAACATTCAGTACTTC. This chain joins TRBV29-1 and TRBJ2-4; the D gene is possibly TRBD1 (7 bases). The length of the CDR3 is 17 residues. V lost 1 base, J lost 3 bases, and 19 bases lay in between. The V gene's germline CDR1 is SQVTM and CDR2 ANQGSEA.

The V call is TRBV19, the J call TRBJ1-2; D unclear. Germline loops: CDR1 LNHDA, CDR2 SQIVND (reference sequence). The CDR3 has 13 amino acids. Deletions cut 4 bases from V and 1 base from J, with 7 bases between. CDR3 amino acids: CASSNTDNYGYTF. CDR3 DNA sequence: TGTGCCAGTAGTAATACAGATAACTATGGCTACACCTTC. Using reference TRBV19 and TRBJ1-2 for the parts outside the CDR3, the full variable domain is DGGITQSPKYLFRKEGQNVTLSCEQNLNHDAMYWYRQDPGQGLRLIYYSQIVNDFQKGDIAEGYSVSREKKESFPLTVTSAQKNPTAFYLCASSNTDNYGYTFGSGTRLTVV.

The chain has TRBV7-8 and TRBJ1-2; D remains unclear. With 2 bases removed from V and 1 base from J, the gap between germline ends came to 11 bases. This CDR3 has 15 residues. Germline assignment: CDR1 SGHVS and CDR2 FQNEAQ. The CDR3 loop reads CASSLLSAYNYGYTF. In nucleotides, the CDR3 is TGTGCCAGCAGCTTACTGTCAGCCTATAACTATGGCTACACCTTC. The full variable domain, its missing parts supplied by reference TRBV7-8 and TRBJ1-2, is GAGVSQSPRYKVAKRGQDVALRCDPISGHVSLFWYQQALGQGPEFLTYFQNEAQLDKSGLPSDRFFAERPEGSVSTLKIQRTQQEDSAVYLCASSLLSAYNYGYTFGSGTRLTVV.

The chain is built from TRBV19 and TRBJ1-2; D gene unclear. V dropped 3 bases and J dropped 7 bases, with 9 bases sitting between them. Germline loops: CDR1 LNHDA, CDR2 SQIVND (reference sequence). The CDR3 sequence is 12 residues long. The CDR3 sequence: CASSITRAGYTF. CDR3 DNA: TGTGCCAGTAGTATCACCCGGGCTGGCTACACCTTC.

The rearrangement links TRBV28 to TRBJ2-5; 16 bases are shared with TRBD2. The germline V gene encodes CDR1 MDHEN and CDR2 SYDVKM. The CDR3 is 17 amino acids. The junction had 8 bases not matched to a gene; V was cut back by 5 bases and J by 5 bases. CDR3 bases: TGTGCCAGCAGTCTGGGGACTAGCGGGAGGGCCCGGGAGACCCAGTACTTC. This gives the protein CASSLGTSGRARETQYF.

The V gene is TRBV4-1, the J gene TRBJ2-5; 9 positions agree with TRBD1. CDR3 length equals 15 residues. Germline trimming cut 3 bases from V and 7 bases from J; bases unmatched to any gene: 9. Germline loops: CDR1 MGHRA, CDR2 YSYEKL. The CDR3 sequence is CASSQETGGIATQYF. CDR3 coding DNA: TGCGCCAGCAGCCAGGAAACAGGGGGCATTGCGACCCAGTACTTC.

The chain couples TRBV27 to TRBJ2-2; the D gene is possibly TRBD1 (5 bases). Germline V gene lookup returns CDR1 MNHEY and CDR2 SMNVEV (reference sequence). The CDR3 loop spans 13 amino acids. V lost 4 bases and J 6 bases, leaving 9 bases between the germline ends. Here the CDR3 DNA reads TGTGCCAGCAGTTATAGGGGCTCCGGGGAGCTGTTTTTT. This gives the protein CASSYRGSGELFF.

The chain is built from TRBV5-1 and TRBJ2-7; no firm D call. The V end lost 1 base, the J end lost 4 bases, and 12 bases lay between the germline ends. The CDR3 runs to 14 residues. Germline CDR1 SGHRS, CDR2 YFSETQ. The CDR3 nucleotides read TGCGCCAGCAGCTTGTACGGTTTCGATTACGAGCAGTACTTC. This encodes CASSLYGFDYEQYF.

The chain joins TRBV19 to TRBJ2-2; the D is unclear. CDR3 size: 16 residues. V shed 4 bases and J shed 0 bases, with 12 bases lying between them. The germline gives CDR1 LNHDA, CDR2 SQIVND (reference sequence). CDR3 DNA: TGTGCCAGTAGTAATCCCGACCCGGCGAACACCGGGGAGCTGTTTTTT. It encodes CASSNPDPANTGELFF.

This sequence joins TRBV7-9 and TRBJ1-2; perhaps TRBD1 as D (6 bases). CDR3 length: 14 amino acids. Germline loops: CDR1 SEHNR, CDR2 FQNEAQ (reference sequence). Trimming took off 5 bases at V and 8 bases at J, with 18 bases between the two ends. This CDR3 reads CASSQEQGLGGYTF. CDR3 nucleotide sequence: TGTGCCAGCAGCCAGGAACAGGGTTTAGGCGGCTACACCTTC.

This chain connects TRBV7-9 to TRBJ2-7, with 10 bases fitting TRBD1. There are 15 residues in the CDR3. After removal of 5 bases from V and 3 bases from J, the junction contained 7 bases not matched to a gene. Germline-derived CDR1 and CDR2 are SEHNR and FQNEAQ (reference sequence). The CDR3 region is CASSHPGTGDYEQYF. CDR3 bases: TGTGCCAGCAGCCACCCCGGGACAGGGGACTACGAGCAGTACTTC.

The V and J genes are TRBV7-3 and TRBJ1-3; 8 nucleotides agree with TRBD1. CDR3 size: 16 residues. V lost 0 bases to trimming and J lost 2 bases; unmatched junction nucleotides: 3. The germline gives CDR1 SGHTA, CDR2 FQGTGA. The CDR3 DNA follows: TGTGCCAGCAGCTTAACGGACAGGGTCCCTGGAAACACCATATATTTT. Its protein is CASSLTDRVPGNTIYF.

CDR3 protein: CASIQGAVQETQYF. The DNA of the CDR3 is TGTGCCAGCATCCAAGGGGCAGTACAAGAGACCCAGTACTTC. V is TRBV2 and J is TRBJ2-5, with D perhaps TRBD1 (5 bases). Per germline, CDR1 SNHLY and CDR2 FYNNEI. The CDR3 has 14 residues. V lost 7 bases and J 2 bases, leaving 14 bases between the germline ends.

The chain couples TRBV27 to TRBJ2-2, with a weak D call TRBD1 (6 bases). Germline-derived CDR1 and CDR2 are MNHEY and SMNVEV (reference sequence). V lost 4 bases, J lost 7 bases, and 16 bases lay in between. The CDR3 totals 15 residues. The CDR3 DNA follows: TGTGCCAGCAGTTACTCGACAGGCCCCATCGGGGAGCTGTTTTTT. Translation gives CASSYSTGPIGELFF.

The DNA for the CDR3 is TGTGCCACCAGTGTCCGGGACGGCCCATACCAGCAGTACTTC. Amino acid sequence: CATSVRDGPYQQYF. The chain uses TRBV15 and TRBJ2-7; D may match TRBD1 or TRBD2 (5 bases each). CDR3 length equals 14 residues. Trimming removed 6 bases from V and 8 bases from J, with 20 bases in between. Germline-derived CDR1 and CDR2 are LNHNV and YYDKDF (reference sequence).

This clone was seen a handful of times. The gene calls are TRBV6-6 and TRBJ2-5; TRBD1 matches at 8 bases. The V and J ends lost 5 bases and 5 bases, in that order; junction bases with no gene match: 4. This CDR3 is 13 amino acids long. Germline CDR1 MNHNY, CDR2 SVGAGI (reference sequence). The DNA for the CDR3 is TGTGCCAGCAGTCGACAGGGGACGGAGACCCAGTACTTC. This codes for CASSRQGTETQYF.

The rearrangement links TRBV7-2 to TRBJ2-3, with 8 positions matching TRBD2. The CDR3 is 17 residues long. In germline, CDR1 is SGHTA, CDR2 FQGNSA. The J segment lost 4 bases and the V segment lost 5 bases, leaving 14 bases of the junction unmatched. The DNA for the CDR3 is TGTGCCAGCAGCCCCCGGGGGCTAGCGGGCGGCGCAGATACGCAGTATTTT. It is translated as CASSPRGLAGGADTQYF.

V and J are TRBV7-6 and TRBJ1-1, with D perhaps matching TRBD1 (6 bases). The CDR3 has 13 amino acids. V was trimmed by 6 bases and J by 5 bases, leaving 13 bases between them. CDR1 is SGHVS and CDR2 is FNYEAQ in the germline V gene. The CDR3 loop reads CASSWGRGTEAFF. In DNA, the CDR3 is TGTGCCAGCAGTTGGGGCAGGGGAACTGAAGCTTTCTTT. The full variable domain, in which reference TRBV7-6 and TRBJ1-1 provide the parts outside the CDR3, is GAGVSQSPRYKVTKRGQDVALRCDPISGHVSLYWYRQALGQGPEFLTYFNYEAQQDKSGLPNDRFSAERPEGSISTLTIQRTEQRDSAMYRCASSWGRGTEAFFGQGTRLTVV.

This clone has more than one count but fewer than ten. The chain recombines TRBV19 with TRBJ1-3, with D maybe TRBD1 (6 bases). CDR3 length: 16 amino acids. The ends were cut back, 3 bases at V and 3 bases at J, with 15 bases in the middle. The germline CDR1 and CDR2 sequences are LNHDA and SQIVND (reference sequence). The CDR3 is CASSIWRGSFGNTIYF. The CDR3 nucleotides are TGTGCCAGTAGTATTTGGAGGGGGTCATTTGGAAACACCATATATTTT. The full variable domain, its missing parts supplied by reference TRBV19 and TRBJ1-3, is DGGITQSPKYLFRKEGQNVTLSCEQNLNHDAMYWYRQDPGQGLRLIYYSQIVNDFQKGDIAEGYSVSREKKESFPLTVTSAQKNPTAFYLCASSIWRGSFGNTIYFGEGSWLTVV.

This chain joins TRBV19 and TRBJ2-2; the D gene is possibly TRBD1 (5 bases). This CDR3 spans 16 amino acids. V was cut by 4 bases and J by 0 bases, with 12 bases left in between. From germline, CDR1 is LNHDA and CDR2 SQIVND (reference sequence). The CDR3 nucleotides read TGTGCCAGTAGTAAAGGACGGACAACGAACACCGGGGAGCTGTTTTTT. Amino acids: CASSKGRTTNTGELFF.

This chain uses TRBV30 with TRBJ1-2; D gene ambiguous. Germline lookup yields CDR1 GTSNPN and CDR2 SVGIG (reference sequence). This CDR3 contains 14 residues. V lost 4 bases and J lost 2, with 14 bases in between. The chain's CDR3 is CAWTTEPINYGYTF. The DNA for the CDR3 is TGTGCCTGGACGACCGAGCCCATAAACTATGGCTACACCTTC.

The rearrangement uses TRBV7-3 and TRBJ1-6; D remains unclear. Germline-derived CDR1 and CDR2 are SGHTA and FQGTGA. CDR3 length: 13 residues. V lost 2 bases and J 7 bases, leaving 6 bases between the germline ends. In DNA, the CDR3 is TGTGCCAGCAGCTTATTGCAGAATTCACCCCTCCACTTT. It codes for CASSLLQNSPLHF.

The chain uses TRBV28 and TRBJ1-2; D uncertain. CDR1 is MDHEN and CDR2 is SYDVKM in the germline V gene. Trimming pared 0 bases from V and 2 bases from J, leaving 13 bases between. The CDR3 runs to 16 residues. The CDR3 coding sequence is TGTGCCAGCAGTTTATGGTCCCCCGCCGGGAACTATGGCTACACCTTC. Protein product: CASSLWSPAGNYGYTF.

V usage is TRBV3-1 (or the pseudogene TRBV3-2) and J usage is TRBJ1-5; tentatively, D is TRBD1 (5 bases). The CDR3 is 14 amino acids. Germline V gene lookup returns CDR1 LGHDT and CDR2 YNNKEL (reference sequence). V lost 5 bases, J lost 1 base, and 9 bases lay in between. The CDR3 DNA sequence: TGTGCCAGCAGCACCCGGGACAGCAATCAGCCCCAGCATTTT. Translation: CASSTRDSNQPQHF.

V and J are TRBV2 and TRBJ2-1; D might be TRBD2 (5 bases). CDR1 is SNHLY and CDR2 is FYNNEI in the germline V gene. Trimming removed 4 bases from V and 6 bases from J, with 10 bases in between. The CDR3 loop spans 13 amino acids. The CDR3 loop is CASSAGGGNEQFF. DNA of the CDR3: TGTGCCAGCAGTGCCGGCGGAGGCAATGAGCAGTTCTTC. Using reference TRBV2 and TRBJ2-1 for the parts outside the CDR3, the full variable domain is EPEVTQTPSHQVTQMGQEVILRCVPISNHLYFYWYRQILGQKVEFLVSFYNNEISEKSEIFDDQFSVERPDGSNFTLKIRSTKLEDSAMYFCASSAGGGNEQFFGPGTRLTVL.

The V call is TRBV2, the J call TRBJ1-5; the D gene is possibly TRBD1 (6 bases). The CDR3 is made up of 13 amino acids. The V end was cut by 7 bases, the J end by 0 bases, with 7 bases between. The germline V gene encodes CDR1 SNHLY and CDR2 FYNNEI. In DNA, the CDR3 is TGTGCCAGCAAACAGGGTAGCAATCAGCCCCAGCATTTT. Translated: CASKQGSNQPQHF.

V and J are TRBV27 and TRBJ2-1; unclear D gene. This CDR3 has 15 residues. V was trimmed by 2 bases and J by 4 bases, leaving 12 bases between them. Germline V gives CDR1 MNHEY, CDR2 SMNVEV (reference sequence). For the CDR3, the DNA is TGTGCCAGCAGTTTAATGGGCTTCGGGTACAATGAGCAGTTCTTC. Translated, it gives CASSLMGFGYNEQFF.

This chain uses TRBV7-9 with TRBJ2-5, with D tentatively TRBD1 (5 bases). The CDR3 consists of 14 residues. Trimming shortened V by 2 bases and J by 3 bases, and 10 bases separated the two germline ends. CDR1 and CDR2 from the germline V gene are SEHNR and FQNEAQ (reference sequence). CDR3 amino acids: CASSLPDIEETQYF. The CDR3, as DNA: TGTGCCAGCAGCTTACCGGACATAGAAGAGACCCAGTACTTC.